This TCR beta chain was captured by sequencing in a study of graft-versus-host responses after intestinal transplantation. Points from the study as a whole: Recipient-marrow GvH clones were detected, some having first appeared in ileum or blood.

This clone appeared a single time. Assay used: immunoSEQ multiplex PCR; TCRdb lists only in-frame clones, some missing. The sample lists over 20,000 clones; approximately 46% were seen once. The sample was alloreactive CD4+ T cells from a mixed lymphocyte reaction culture, taken before intestinal transplant. As to subset: CFSE-low proliferating T cells sorted from approximately 6-day pre-transplant mixed lymphocyte reaction (GvH or HvG direction). The origin of this receptor is a human patient who received an intestinal transplant.

CDR3 residues: CASSDIPGDRENTEAFF. In nucleotides, the CDR3 is TGTGCCAGCAGCGATATTCCGGGCGACAGGGAAAACACTGAAGCTTTCTTT. This chain connects TRBV5-5 to TRBJ1-1; 7 bases are shared with TRBD1. With V trimmed by 4 bases and J by 2 bases, 14 bases remained unmatched. Germline V gene sequence: CDR1 SGHKS, CDR2 YYEKEE (reference sequence). The CDR3 contains 17 residues.